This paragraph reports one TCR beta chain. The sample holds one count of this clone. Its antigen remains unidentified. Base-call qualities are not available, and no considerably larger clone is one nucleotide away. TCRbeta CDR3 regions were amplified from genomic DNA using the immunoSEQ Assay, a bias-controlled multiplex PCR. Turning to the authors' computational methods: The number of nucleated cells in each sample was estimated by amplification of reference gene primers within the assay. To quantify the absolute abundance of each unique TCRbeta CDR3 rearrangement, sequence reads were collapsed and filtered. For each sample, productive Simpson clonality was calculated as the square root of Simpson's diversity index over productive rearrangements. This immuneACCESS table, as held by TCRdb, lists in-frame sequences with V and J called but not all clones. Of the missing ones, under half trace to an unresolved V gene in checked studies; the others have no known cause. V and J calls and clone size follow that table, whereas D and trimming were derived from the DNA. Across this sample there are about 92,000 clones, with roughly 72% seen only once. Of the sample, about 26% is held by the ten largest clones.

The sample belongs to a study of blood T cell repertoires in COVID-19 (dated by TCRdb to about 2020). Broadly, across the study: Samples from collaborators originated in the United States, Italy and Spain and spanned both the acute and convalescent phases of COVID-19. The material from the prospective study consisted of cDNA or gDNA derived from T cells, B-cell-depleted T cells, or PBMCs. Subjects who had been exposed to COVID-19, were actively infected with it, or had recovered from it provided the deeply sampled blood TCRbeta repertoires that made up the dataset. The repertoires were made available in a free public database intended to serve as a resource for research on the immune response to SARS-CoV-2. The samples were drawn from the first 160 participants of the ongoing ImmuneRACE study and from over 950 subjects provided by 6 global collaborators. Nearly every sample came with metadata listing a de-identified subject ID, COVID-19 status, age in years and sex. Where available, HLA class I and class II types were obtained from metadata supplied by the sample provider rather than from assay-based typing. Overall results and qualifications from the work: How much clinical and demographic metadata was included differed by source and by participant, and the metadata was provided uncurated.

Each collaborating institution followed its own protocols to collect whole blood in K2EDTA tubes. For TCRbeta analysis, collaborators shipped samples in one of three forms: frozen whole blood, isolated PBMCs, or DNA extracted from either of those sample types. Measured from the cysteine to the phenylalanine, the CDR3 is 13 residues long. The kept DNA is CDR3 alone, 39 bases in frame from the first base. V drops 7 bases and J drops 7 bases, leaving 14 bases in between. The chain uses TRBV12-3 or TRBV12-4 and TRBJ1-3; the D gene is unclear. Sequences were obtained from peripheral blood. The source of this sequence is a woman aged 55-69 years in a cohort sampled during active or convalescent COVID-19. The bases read TGTGCCAGCACCCCCGGTTATCGCAACACCATATATTTT. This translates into CASTPGYRNTIYF.